This TCR beta chain was identified during a study of blood T cell repertoires in COVID-19. Assay: immunoSEQ multiplex PCR; the TCRdb copy retains only in-frame clones and omits some. The sample yields 55,000 to 70,000 clones, roughly 82% seen once. The CDR3 sequence is 14 residues long. CDR1 is LNHDA and CDR2 is SQIVND in the germline V gene (reference sequence). Between the trimmed V and J ends, which lost 5 bases and 4 bases, there was a span of 14 bases. This clone appeared many times. The specimen sequenced was peripheral blood. The source is a woman aged 55-70 years with acute or convalescent COVID-19. V and J are TRBV19 and TRBJ1-2; D gene unclear. The chain's CDR3 is CASSRTGRLYGYTF. CDR3 sequence (DNA): TGTGCCAGTAGTCGAACCGGCAGGCTCTATGGCTACACCTTC.